This TCR beta chain appears in the sequencing data of a study of shared clonotypes between healthy human individuals. About 90 million PBMCs per unsorted sample were used for genomic DNA. Trimming pared 1 base from V and 5 bases from J, leaving 14 bases between. The length of the CDR3 is 15 residues. The germline V gene encodes CDR1 SGHDT and CDR2 YYEEEE. Researchers sequenced unsorted PBMC DNA using ten immunoSEQ deep assay plates. Sequencing was performed with immunoSEQ multiplex PCR; in TCRdb, only in-frame clones are kept and a portion is missing. The sample has about 490,000 clones, over 70% seen once; the top ten hold approximately 11%.

This receptor was identified in a woman aged 40 to 49 in good health. Some clones in this sample may be carry-over from other donors' samples. The sample consisted of PBMCs. V usage is TRBV5-6 and J usage is TRBJ2-3; D might be TRBD2 (6 bases). The CDR3 loop is CASSLRPGVVDTQYF. CDR3 nucleotide sequence: TGTGCCAGCAGCTTGAGGCCGGGGGTTGTAGATACGCAGTATTTT.